This TCR beta chain originates from a study of Ad26.COV2.S vaccination and SARS-CoV-2 variants. Clones were read by immunoSEQ multiplex PCR, and TCRdb kept only the in-frame ones, dropping some. The table records 350,000 to 450,000 clones, 92% of them present only once. This clonotype was obtained from a human donor who had recovered from COVID-19. Specimen: peripheral blood, collected after recovery from COVID-19.

CDR3 nucleotides: TGTGCCAGCAGCAACTTAGGTGGGGGGATGAATTCACCCCTCCACTTT. Residues: CASSNLGGGMNSPLHF. V is TRBV5-6 and J is TRBJ1-6; TRBD1 might be the D (5 bases). The germline gives CDR1 SGHDT, CDR2 YYEEEE. The V end lost 4 bases, the J end lost 7 bases, and 18 bases lay between the germline ends. The CDR3 spans 16 residues.